The T cell receptor beta chain under discussion was sequenced for a study of breast tumors, draining lymph nodes, adjacent tissues. Study-wide results and limits: Data only fit, rather than demonstrated, lymph node origin of most tumor T cells.

TCRdb re-called the multiplex PCR reads with MiXCR, one entry per CDR3 protein. The profile shows about 89,000 distinct CDR3 sequences, approximately 30% of them singletons. V shed 3 bases and J 6 bases; nucleotides not matched to a gene: 9. The CDR3 spans 15 residues. Per the germline V gene, CDR1 is DFQATT and CDR2 is SNEGSKA (reference sequence). The sample holds a few counts of this clonotype. Its antigen remains unidentified. A much larger clone is a single base away; this may be a read error. Breast cancer patients provided tissue from their axillary draining lymph nodes. The rearrangement joins TRBV20-1 to TRBJ2-1, with 9 bases fitting TRBD2. This receptor was taken from a female donor with breast cancer. Some clones in this sample may be carry-over from other donors' samples. Sequenced sample: axillary lymph node tissue. The CDR3 loop reads CSARGSGSVSNEQFF. The CDR3 DNA sequence: TGCAGTGCTAGGGGTAGCGGGAGCGTCTCCAATGAGCAGTTCTTC.